The 5 T cell receptor beta chains presented below share a single source sample, sequenced in a study of a mutant IDH1 vaccine in newly diagnosed glioma. Regarding time point: baseline, week 1 (first vaccination visit). Treatment: pre-vaccination baseline after standard-of-care therapy. Sequenced by immunoSEQ multiplex PCR; TCRdb stores in-frame clones only, minus some. Here the sample spans about 67,000 clones, about four fifths being singletons. Sequenced material: peripheral blood mononuclear cells (PBMCs), taken from a glioma patient treated with radiotherapy, temozolomide or both. The source is a woman younger than 35 with glioma. Some clones in this sample may be carry-over from other donors' samples.

The chain combines TRBV20-1 with TRBJ2-3; D unresolved. This CDR3 comprises 10 residues. Germline CDR1 and CDR2: DFQATT and SNEGSKA (reference sequence). V lost 1 base and J 6 bases, leaving 2 bases between the germline ends. Here the CDR3 reads CSARADTQYF. The DNA of the CDR3 is TGCAGTGCTAGAGCCGATACGCAGTATTTT.

This clone was recorded only once. The chain joins TRBV4-1 to TRBJ2-5; possible D gene TRBD1, 5 bases. Germline CDR1 is MGHRA and CDR2 is YSYEKL. V dropped 0 bases and J dropped 0 bases, with 11 bases sitting between them. CDR3 length equals 16 residues. Here the CDR3 reads CASSQDRPGNQETQYF. CDR3 bases: TGCGCCAGCAGCCAAGATCGGCCAGGGAACCAAGAGACCCAGTACTTC.

V is TRBV19 and J is TRBJ2-1; 7 nucleotides agree with TRBD2. Germline CDR1 is LNHDA and CDR2 is SQIVND (reference sequence). V shed 3 bases and J 10 bases; nucleotides not matched to a gene: 6. The CDR3 spans 13 residues. The CDR3: CASSMGSSGEQFF. The DNA of the CDR3 is TGTGCCAGTAGTATGGGGTCTAGCGGCGAGCAGTTCTTC.

The rearrangement links TRBV4-1 to TRBJ2-7; perhaps D is TRBD1 or TRBD2 (5 bases each). Germline V lookup: CDR1 MGHRA, CDR2 YSYEKL. This CDR3 has 16 residues. The ends were cut back, 3 bases at V and 3 bases at J, with 18 bases in the middle. CDR3 DNA: TGCGCCAGCAGCCACCGTCTAGGGACGGGCCTCTACGAGCAGTACTTC. This sequence encodes CASSHRLGTGLYEQYF.

This chain uses TRBV28 with TRBJ1-2; D not certain. This CDR3 is 10 amino acids long. The V and J ends lost 10 bases and 3 bases respectively, with 6 bases between them. Germline V gene sequence: CDR1 MDHEN, CDR2 SYDVKM. The CDR3 region is CATRDYGYTF. The DNA for the CDR3 is TGTGCCACCCGAGACTATGGCTACACCTTC.